This T cell receptor (beta chain) was recorded in a study of blood T cells in healthy people across ages (dated by TCRdb to the mid-2010s). Study-level background: In model experiments, template switching captured about one uniquely barcoded TCR beta cDNA molecule for every two T cells. Age-related changes in TCR beta repertoire diversity were measured in the study by deep sequencing normalized with unique cDNA molecular identifiers. Donors were grouped into four age groups: young (average 16 years), middle-aged (under 40), aged (roughly 67) and long-lived (roughly 80). To avoid experimental bias, donors of different ages were randomly spread across the sequencing lanes. The study analyzed two additional independent replicas of 1 million unique cDNA reads from the same blood draw for two donors, one aged 18 to 29 and one aged 80 or older. Study-wide findings and limitations: Bulk unsorted PBMC profiling prevented conclusive comparison of naive and antigen-experienced compartments. The long-lived group showed more naive CD4+ T cells, fewer expanded clones and increased TCR diversity than the aged group, suggesting age selection. There was a strong correlation between observed TCR beta diversity and the percentage of naive T cells measured by flow cytometry. Because donor CMV infection status was unknown, age-related changes in expanded clonotypes were potentially confounded. Total diversity estimates from one million sequenced T cells were considered lower bounds and underestimates. As age increased, observed TCR beta diversity per million T cells dropped in a roughly linear way, and a significant reduction was already evident by age about 36.

With respect to this clonotype: It lacks a known antigen. Qualities for individual bases were not recorded, and no much larger clone is one base off.

The donors were roughly 40 Caucasian individuals from Russia, aged roughly 6 to 95 years, who were systemically healthy. Roughly 11 milliliters of peripheral blood were drawn from each donor into EDTA-treated Vacutainer tubes. Ficoll-Paque density-gradient centrifugation was used to isolate PBMCs, with at least 6 million per sample. Total RNA was extracted from PBMCs with Trizol reagent, with at least 6 micrograms obtained per sample. The percentages of naive CD45RAhigh/CD27high T cells were determined by flow cytometry on a PBMC aliquot from every donor. The CDR3 contains 13 residues, cysteine and phenylalanine counted. Kept here is only the CDR3 DNA, which spans 39 bases and is read in frame from base 1. The CDR1 and CDR2 encoded by the germline V gene (reference sequence) are MNHNY and SVGAGI. Trimming leaves V shorter by 8 bases and J shorter by 9 bases, with the junction holding 10 bases beyond the gene matches.

Library generation was performed with 5' RACE. Sequencer: Illumina HiSeq 2500. A second about 7 to 12 cycle PCR used a sample-barcoded 5' primer and a J-beta primer mix. A template-switch 5' adaptor carrying 12 random nucleotides introduced a unique molecular identifier onto each TCR beta cDNA molecule. At least 2.5 million CDR3-containing paired-end reads were obtained from each sample. First-strand cDNA synthesis was performed from all RNA using the Mint cDNA synthesis kit, with priming by a TRBC-specific oligonucleotide. Following uracil-DNA glycosylase treatment, a first 18-cycle PCR with universal primers M1SS and BC2_uni_R was performed on all cDNA. In the authors' own workflow: Each sample was normalized by randomly selecting 1 million high-quality reads, each carrying a distinct molecular identifier. Reads sharing molecular identifiers were discarded rather than binned into consensus sequences. CDR3 identification, clonotype clustering and error correction used MiTCR with a Q25 quality threshold and the strictest error-elimination algorithm. A nonparametric unseen species model with Euler transformation was used to estimate a lower bound on total TCR beta diversity. In TCRdb, the public reads were trimmed at Q25 with fastp and aligned with MiXCR, with productive beta chains retained. Each entry is one CDR3 protein sequence, shown with its most common DNA and genes. These V and J calls rely on TCRdb rather than the paper's analysis. Across this sample there are fewer than 800,000 distinct CDR3 sequences, with over 45% seen only once. Around a third of the sample comes from the top ten.

The specimen was blood. The chain is assembled from TRBV6-6 and TRBJ2-1, and 7 junctional nucleotides match TRBD2. This TCR derives from a woman aged 60 to 75 in good health. This receptor has the CDR3 CASVRDSGGEQFF. Read as DNA, the sequence is TGTGCCAGCGTTAGGGATTCGGGGGGTGAGCAGTTCTTC.